The next 18 T cell receptor beta chains were all read from a single sample in a study of T cell repertoires in cytomegalovirus infection. TCRdb re-called the reads through MiXCR, storing one row per CDR3 protein. This table has around 290,000 distinct CDR3 sequences, about 23% appearing once. The sample consisted of PBMCs. These receptors originate from a human donor in good health (CMV status not recorded). Some clones in this sample may be carry-over from other donors' samples.

This clonotype was found a few times. V is TRBV28 and J is TRBJ1-2; D ambiguous. This CDR3 has 14 amino acids. CDR1 MDHEN and CDR2 SYDVKM come from the germline V gene. V lost 6 bases, J lost 5 bases, and 16 bases lay in between. The CDR3 nucleotides are TGTGCCAGCAGCCGAGTCGGTGTACGGTATGGCTACACCTTC. It yields the protein CASSRVGVRYGYTF.

This clonotype was counted once. The gene calls are TRBV7-4 and TRBJ2-1; 12 nucleotides align to TRBD2. Germline CDR1 and CDR2: SGHVT and SQSDAQ. The CDR3 contains 20 residues. V dropped 1 base and J dropped 3; count of bases not matched to a gene: 13. The CDR3: CASSLDFGLAGGRVYNEQFF. CDR3 nucleotide sequence: TGTGCCAGCAGCTTAGATTTTGGGCTAGCGGGGGGGCGTGTCTACAATGAGCAGTTCTTC.

The J gene is TRBJ2-1, the V gene TRBV6-2 or TRBV6-3; D unclear. V shed 0 bases and J shed 0 bases, with 3 bases lying between them. Germline V gene data show CDR1 as MNHEY and CDR2 as SVGEGT. There are 14 residues in the CDR3. The DNA of the CDR3 is TGTGCCAGCAGTTACTCGTTCTCCTACAATGAGCAGTTCTTC. This translates into CASSYSFSYNEQFF.

The rearrangement uses TRBV11-2 and TRBJ2-3; 10 positions match TRBD2. The V segment lost 5 bases and the J segment 4 bases; nucleotides outside the gene matches: 9. The CDR3 consists of 16 residues. Germline V CDR1 and CDR2: SGHAT, FQNNGV. The CDR3 region is CASSRLAGTSADTQYF. CDR3 sequence (DNA): TGTGCCAGCAGCCGACTAGCGGGCACTTCGGCAGATACGCAGTATTTT.

J is TRBJ1-6 and V is TRBV6-6; D unclear. Germline-derived CDR1 and CDR2 are MNHNY and SVGAGI (reference sequence). This CDR3 is 16 amino acids long. Trimming pared 0 bases from V and 0 bases from J, leaving 6 bases between. The CDR3, as DNA: TGTGCCAGCAGTTACTCACAGAGCTCCTATAATTCACCCCTCCACTTT. Translating it yields CASSYSQSSYNSPLHF.

The rearrangement links TRBV2 to TRBJ2-1; tentatively, D is TRBD2 (6 bases). In germline, CDR1 is SNHLY, CDR2 FYNNEI. V was trimmed by 0 bases and J by 5 bases, leaving 14 bases between them. The CDR3 sequence is 16 residues long. The CDR3 region has the DNA TGTGCCAGCAGTGAAGCGCGTGGCGGGGCCAACAATGAGCAGTTCTTC. Encoded protein: CASSEARGGANNEQFF.

This clonotype occurred many times. The V gene is TRBV12-3 or TRBV12-4, the J gene TRBJ2-6; D remains ambiguous. The V gene lost 4 bases and the J gene lost 2 bases, with 6 bases spanning the gap. The CDR3 consists of 14 residues. CDR3 coding DNA: TGTGCCAGCAGTTCGACAACTGGGGCCAACGTCCTGACTTTC. Amino acids: CASSSTTGANVLTF.

This chain connects TRBV29-1 to TRBJ1-1; D gene unclear. Germline V CDR1 and CDR2: SQVTM, ANQGSEA. CDR3 size: 10 residues. Trimming took off 4 bases at V and 9 bases at J, with 9 bases between the two ends. The CDR3 loop is CSVVRQKAFF. The DNA of the CDR3 is TGCAGCGTTGTCCGGCAGAAAGCTTTCTTT.

The V call is TRBV7-2, the J call TRBJ2-5; D unresolved. This CDR3 is built from 13 residues. The V gene's germline CDR1 is SGHTA and CDR2 FQGNSA. V lost 4 bases to trimming and J lost 3 bases, with 9 bases between them. The CDR3 protein is CASSSTREETQYF. The CDR3 DNA follows: TGTGCCAGCAGCTCGACAAGGGAAGAGACCCAGTACTTC.

This clonotype was seen at least ten times. The V gene is TRBV7-3, the J gene TRBJ2-1, with unresolved D. Trimming took off 4 bases at V and 0 bases at J, with 13 bases between the two ends. The CDR3 extends over 16 amino acids. The V gene's germline CDR1 is SGHTA and CDR2 FQGTGA. DNA of the CDR3: TGTGCCAGCAGCTACCTTGTCCGGAGCTCCTACAATGAGCAGTTCTTC. Amino acids: CASSYLVRSSYNEQFF.

As for this clonotype: This may come from a read error, since a much larger clone is one base off. The chain combines TRBV7-2 with TRBJ2-1, with 7 bases lining up with TRBD1. CDR1 is SGHTA, CDR2 FQGNSA, per germline. There are 14 residues in the CDR3. The CDR3 here is CAGSSTGTYNEQFF. The DNA of the CDR3 is TGTGCCGGCAGCTCGACAGGGACCTACAATGAGCAGTTCTTC.

The V gene is TRBV7-9, the J gene TRBJ2-1; D remains unclear. The V and J ends lost 5 bases and 4 bases respectively, with 15 bases between them. Germline values: CDR1 SEHNR, CDR2 FQNEAQ (reference sequence). The CDR3 loop spans 15 amino acids. CDR3 residues: CASSLGEARYNEQFF. The CDR3 bases are TGTGCCAGCAGCCTTGGTGAGGCGAGGTACAATGAGCAGTTCTTC.

At least ten counts were recorded for this clonotype. The J gene is TRBJ2-5, the V gene TRBV7-2; 7 nucleotides line up with TRBD2. V gave up 4 bases and J gave up 3 bases; unmatched junction bases: 8. The germline V gene has CDR1 SGHTA and CDR2 FQGNSA. This CDR3 comprises 15 residues. The CDR3 reads CASSSQSAGEETQYF. For the CDR3, the DNA is TGTGCCAGCAGCTCACAGTCCGCGGGGGAAGAGACCCAGTACTTC. Together with reference TRBV7-2 and TRBJ2-5, the CDR3 gives the full variable domain: GAGVSQSPSNKVTEKGKDVELRCDPISGHTALYWYRQSLGQGLEFLIYFQGNSAPDKSGLPSDRFSAERTGGSVSTLTIQRTQQEDSAVYLCASSSQSAGEETQYFGPGTRLLVL.

This rearrangement joins TRBV7-2 to TRBJ1-5; D is undetermined. Trimming cost V 2 bases and J 5 bases, with 13 bases left between them. The germline CDR1 and CDR2 sequences are SGHTA and FQGNSA. The length of the CDR3 is 15 residues. CDR3 in DNA: TGTGCCAGCAGCTTAAGGCCAGATTGGGATCAGCCCCAGCATTTT. This encodes CASSLRPDWDQPQHF.

The chain links TRBV10-1 to TRBJ1-2; no firm D call. Germline V lookup: CDR1 WNHNN, CDR2 SYGVQD (reference sequence). This CDR3 contains 13 residues. Trimming stripped 2 bases from V and 4 bases from J, with 8 bases between. The CDR3 sequence: CASSEAVGYGYTF. The CDR3 DNA reads TGCGCCAGCAGTGAGGCGGTGGGCTATGGCTACACCTTC.

The chain combines TRBV28 with TRBJ1-5; TRBD1 matches at 10 bases. CDR1 and CDR2 (germline): MDHEN, SYDVKM. CDR3 length equals 14 residues. The V and J ends lost 7 bases and 7 bases, in that order; junction bases with no gene match: 7. The DNA for the CDR3 is TGTGCCAGCACAAAGGGGACAGGGGACCAGCCCCAGCATTTT. Encoded protein: CASTKGTGDQPQHF.

J is TRBJ1-1 and V is TRBV6-8; 7 bases align to TRBD1. V lost 2 bases, J lost 2 bases, and 5 bases stayed unmatched. Germline CDR1 and CDR2: MNHGY and SAAAGT. The CDR3 spans 15 residues. This chain's CDR3 is CASSYGTGVNTEAFF. CDR3 in DNA: TGTGCCAGCAGTTACGGTACAGGGGTAAACACTGAAGCTTTCTTT.

The chain joins TRBV5-4 to TRBJ1-6; D remains ambiguous. The ends were cut back, 1 base at V and 5 bases at J, with 13 bases in the middle. Germline V gene data show CDR1 as SGHNT and CDR2 as YYREEE (reference sequence). CDR3 size: 16 residues. The CDR3 nucleotides are TGTGCCAGCAGCTTGATCGGCAGAGGAGATAATTCACCCCTCCACTTT. This sequence encodes CASSLIGRGDNSPLHF. Full variable domain (missing parts from reference TRBV5-4 and TRBJ1-6): ETGVTQSPTHLIKTRGQQVTLRCSSQSGHNTVSWYQQALGQGPQFIFQYYREEENGRGNFPPRFSGLQFPNYSSELNVNALELDDSALYLCASSLIGRGDNSPLHFGNGTRLTVT.